The clone carrying this TCR beta chain was seen a few times. Antigen specificity is unknown. RNA transcripts yielded amplified TCR beta CDR3 regions. The HTBI primer set served for first-round RT-PCR of the TCR CDR3. In TCRdb, the multiplex PCR reads were re-called with MiXCR into one record per CDR3 protein. The profile shows 340,000 or so distinct CDR3 sequences, about 18% of them singletons. Orbital computed tomography and thyroid ultrasound, together with serum TRAb and thyroxine and clinical symptoms, were used for diagnoses. This sample holds PBMCs from roughly 10 ml fresh peripheral blood. The V end was cut by 4 bases, the J end by 0 bases, with 7 bases between. This CDR3 region has 13 residues. Germline V lookup: CDR1 DFQATT, CDR2 SNEGSKA (reference sequence). This record comes from a study of T cells in Graves' hyperthyroidism and ophthalmopathy. General study findings and limits: A model of 13 V-J features distinguished ophthalmopathy from stable hyperthyroidism. Blood shared most expanded thyroid clonotypes above 0.001.

The genes are TRBV20-1 and TRBJ1-5; D not resolved. The TCR sequence derives from a woman aged 45-59 years with Graves' hyperthyroidism. Material: blood. The CDR3 bases are TGCAGTGCTACGCAGAATAGCAATCAGCCCCAGCATTTT. Residues: CSATQNSNQPQHF.